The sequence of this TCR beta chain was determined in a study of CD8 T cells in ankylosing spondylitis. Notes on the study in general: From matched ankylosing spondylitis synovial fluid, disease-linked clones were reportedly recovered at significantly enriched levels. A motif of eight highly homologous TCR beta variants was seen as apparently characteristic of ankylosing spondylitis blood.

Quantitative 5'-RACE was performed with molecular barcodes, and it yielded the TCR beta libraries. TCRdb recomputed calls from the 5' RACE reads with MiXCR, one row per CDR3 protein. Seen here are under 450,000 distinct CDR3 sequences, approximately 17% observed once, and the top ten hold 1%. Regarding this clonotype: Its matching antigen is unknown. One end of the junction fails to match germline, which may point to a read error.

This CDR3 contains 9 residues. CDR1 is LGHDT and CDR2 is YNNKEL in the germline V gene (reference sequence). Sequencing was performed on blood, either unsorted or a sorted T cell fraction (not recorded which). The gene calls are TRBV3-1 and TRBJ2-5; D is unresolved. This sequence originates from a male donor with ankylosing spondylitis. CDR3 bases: TGTGCCAGCAGCCAAGAAAACGACTTC. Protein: CASSQENDF.